This T cell receptor (beta chain) came from a study of blood T cell repertoires in COVID-19. Study summary: PBMCs, B-cell-depleted T cells, or T cells provided the cDNA or gDNA that made up the material.

The CDR3 is 13 amino acids. Germline CDR1 reads SGHRS; CDR2 reads YFSETQ. The V gene lost 7 bases and the J gene lost 4 bases, with 14 bases spanning the gap. Data came from immunoSEQ multiplex PCR; TCRdb stores just in-frame clones and leaves some out. The sample has around 250,000 clones, about 85% seen once. Sequencing was performed on PBMCs or T cells enriched from blood (not recorded which). The origin of this receptor is a woman in her 50s who had been exposed to COVID-19. The chain is built from TRBV5-1 and TRBJ1-1; TRBD1 is a possible D gene (6 bases). The CDR3 DNA sequence: TGCGCCAGCCGGACAGAACAAGTCACTGAAGCTTTCTTT. Residues: CASRTEQVTEAFF.